Listed here are 27 T cell receptor beta chains from one sample, sequenced in a study of cytomegalovirus exposure and HLA in healthy donors. Using immunoSEQ multiplex PCR, the repertoire was profiled, and TCRdb retains in-frame clones only, with some absent. The repertoire includes approximately 300,000 clones, around 87% of them detected once, and roughly 1.2% sits in the top ten. The sequenced material came from PBMCs. All receptors derive from a woman aged 25 to 39 in good health and CMV-seropositive.

The V gene is TRBV5-1, the J gene TRBJ1-2; possibly TRBD1 for D (6 bases). The CDR3 contains 15 residues. The ends were cut back, 3 bases at V and 6 bases at J, with 18 bases in the middle. The V gene's germline CDR1 is SGHRS and CDR2 YFSETQ. The CDR3 loop reads CASSSEGGARDGYTF. As DNA, the CDR3 is TGCGCCAGCAGCTCCGAGGGGGGGGCGAGGGATGGCTACACCTTC.

The chain carries TRBV29-1 and TRBJ2-3; no clear D gene. Between the trimmed V and J ends, which lost 2 bases and 10 bases, there was a span of 16 bases. Germline CDR1 and CDR2: SQVTM and ANQGSEA. There are 13 residues in the CDR3. In nucleotides, the CDR3 is TGCAGCGTTGAAAGGCGCCCCGAGGATCCGCAGTATTTT. It specifies CSVERRPEDPQYF.

V usage is TRBV27 and J usage is TRBJ2-7; 9 nucleotides align to TRBD2. V lost 1 base and J lost 4; bases outside the gene matches: 8. The CDR3 loop spans 16 amino acids. Germline CDR1 and CDR2: MNHEY and SMNVEV (reference sequence). CDR3 amino acids: CASSLFGSGRRYEQYF. The CDR3 nucleotides are TGTGCCAGCAGTTTATTCGGGAGCGGGAGGAGGTACGAGCAGTACTTC.

The chain uses TRBV10-1 and TRBJ1-1, with a weak D call TRBD1 (5 bases). The CDR3 is made up of 14 amino acids. The V end was cut by 5 bases, the J end by 1 base, with 11 bases between. Germline V lookup: CDR1 WNHNN, CDR2 SYGVQD (reference sequence). The CDR3 sequence is CASSTGRQNTEAFF. The CDR3 DNA sequence: TGCGCCAGCAGTACGGGACGCCAGAACACTGAAGCTTTCTTT.

The chain couples TRBV28 to TRBJ2-2; possibly TRBD2 for D (6 bases). In germline, CDR1 is MDHEN, CDR2 SYDVKM. V was cut by 5 bases and J by 1 base, with 11 bases left in between. This CDR3 comprises 15 residues. The CDR3 spells CASSPLAENTGELFF. The CDR3 nucleotides are TGTGCCAGCAGTCCCTTAGCGGAGAACACCGGGGAGCTGTTTTTT.

The chain carries TRBV1 and TRBJ1-2; the D call TRBD1 from the table was never checked on the DNA. TRBV1 is classified as a pseudogene. This CDR3 spans 17 amino acids. The CDR3 spells CTSSQGASQDRHYGYTF. For the CDR3, the DNA is TGCACCAGCAGCCAAGGAGCCTCCCAGGACAGGCACTATGGCTACACCTTC.

This chain uses TRBV19 with TRBJ2-7; no clear D gene. CDR3 length equals 13 residues. The germline gives CDR1 LNHDA, CDR2 SQIVND (reference sequence). The V end was cut by 7 bases, the J end by 4 bases, with 14 bases between. The CDR3 here is CASTSGDEYEQYF. CDR3 nucleotide sequence: TGTGCCAGTACGTCTGGGGATGAGTACGAGCAGTACTTC.

The rearrangement joins TRBV6-5 to TRBJ2-5; D might be TRBD2 (5 bases). In germline, CDR1 is MNHEY, CDR2 SVGAGI. The CDR3 totals 14 residues. V shed 6 bases and J shed 4 bases, with 15 bases lying between them. CDR3 sequence (DNA): TGTGCCAGCAGCCCCCGGATAGCGCGAGAGACCCAGTACTTC. This gives the protein CASSPRIARETQYF.

Worth noting for this clone: This same CDR3 is encoded by further DNA sequences in the sample. This rearrangement joins TRBV6-5 to TRBJ2-7, with D perhaps matching TRBD2 (6 bases). CDR3 size: 14 residues. CDR1 is MNHEY, CDR2 SVGAGI, per germline. Deletions cut 2 bases from V and 1 base from J, with 9 bases between. CDR3 amino acids: CASSYGGISYEQYF. The CDR3 region has the DNA TGTGCCAGCAGTTACGGCGGGATATCCTACGAGCAGTACTTC.

The gene calls are TRBV29-1 and TRBJ2-1; maybe TRBD2 (5 bases). Looked up from germline, CDR1 is SQVTM and CDR2 is ANQGSEA. The V end was cut by 3 bases, the J end by 0 bases, with 15 bases between. The CDR3 spans 16 residues. The CDR3 DNA follows: TGCAGCGTTGACTCATCCTTCGGAGGCTCCTACAATGAGCAGTTCTTC. As protein: CSVDSSFGGSYNEQFF.

This chain joins TRBV5-1 and TRBJ2-3; D gene uncertain. Per germline, CDR1 SGHRS and CDR2 YFSETQ. The CDR3 is 12 residues long. The V end was cut by 3 bases, the J end by 4 bases, with 6 bases between. CDR3 bases: TGCGCCAGCAGCTCGGGTGCAGATACGCAGTATTTT. It specifies CASSSGADTQYF.

J is TRBJ2-7 and V is TRBV7-6; 9 bases map to TRBD2. Germline V lookup: CDR1 SGHVS, CDR2 FNYEAQ. Trimming at V came to 5 bases and at J to 8 bases, leaving 4 bases not matched to a gene. This CDR3 is 12 amino acids long. Here the CDR3 reads CASSTGTSKQYF. CDR3 bases: TGTGCCAGCAGCACCGGGACTAGCAAGCAGTACTTC.

As concerns this clone: Other DNA sequences from this sample encode an identical CDR3 as well. V gene TRBV7-9 combines with J gene TRBJ1-1; a possible D gene is TRBD1 (6 bases). Trimming removed 3 bases at V and 5 bases at J, with 13 bases between. The CDR3 loop spans 14 amino acids. CDR1 and CDR2 from the germline V gene are SEHNR and FQNEAQ (reference sequence). CDR3 in amino acids: CASSLRRGGTEAFF. The CDR3 DNA is TGTGCCAGCAGCTTGCGGCGAGGGGGGACTGAAGCTTTCTTT.

V gene TRBV5-1 combines with J gene TRBJ2-5; 16 nucleotides line up with TRBD2. Germline V lookup: CDR1 SGHRS, CDR2 YFSETQ. CDR3 size: 17 residues. J gave up 5 bases and V 4 bases, and 8 bases lay outside the gene matches. CDR3: CASSLGTSGRARETQYF. Here the CDR3 DNA reads TGCGCCAGCAGCCTCGGGACTAGCGGGAGGGCCAGGGAGACCCAGTACTTC.

The chain combines TRBV6-5 with TRBJ2-7; possible D gene TRBD1, 5 bases. Per germline, CDR1 MNHEY and CDR2 SVGAGI. This CDR3 comprises 11 residues. With 6 bases removed from V and 3 bases from J, the gap between germline ends came to 6 bases. The CDR3 DNA is TGTGCCAGCAGGCAGGGCTACGAGCAGTACTTC. It codes for CASRQGYEQYF.

The rearrangement links TRBV4-2 to TRBJ1-2; D might be TRBD1 (5 bases). The CDR3 totals 15 residues. Looked up from germline, CDR1 is LGHNA and CDR2 is YNFKEQ. V dropped 0 bases and J dropped 4 bases, with 12 bases sitting between them. CDR3: CASSQDLDSSYGYTF. CDR3 bases: TGTGCCAGCAGCCAAGATTTAGACAGTTCCTATGGCTACACCTTC.

The table lists this clone with a count of one. Compared with germline, one end of the junction differs, possibly owing to a read error. This rearrangement joins TRBV6-5 to TRBJ1-2, with 8 bases that match TRBD1. In germline, CDR1 is MNHEY, CDR2 SVGAGI. The CDR3 runs 14 residues. The CDR3 DNA is TGTGCCAGCAGTAACTCCGGGACAGGTCATGGCTACACCTTC. It codes for CASSNSGTGHGYTF.

This clone was recorded once. The gene calls are TRBV19 and TRBJ2-1; D is tentatively TRBD1 or TRBD2 (5 bases each). The length of the CDR3 is 15 residues. Germline CDR1 and CDR2: LNHDA and SQIVND (reference sequence). Trimming removed 7 bases at V and 0 bases at J, with 13 bases between. The CDR3 coding sequence is TGTGCCAGTACGGACTCACAGGTCTCCTACAATGAGCAGTTCTTC. It yields the protein CASTDSQVSYNEQFF.

The chain couples TRBV4-1 to TRBJ2-1; possibly TRBD2 for D (6 bases). Germline-derived CDR1 and CDR2 are MGHRA and YSYEKL. The length of the CDR3 is 15 residues. V was shortened by 4 bases and J by 5 bases, with 15 bases between the two germline ends. CDR3 protein: CASSLRWLANNEQFF. As DNA, the CDR3 is TGCGCCAGCAGCCTTCGGTGGCTAGCGAACAATGAGCAGTTCTTC.

This clone was observed a handful of times. V is TRBV27 and J is TRBJ1-5, with TRBD1 as a possible D gene (5 bases). CDR1 and CDR2 from the germline V gene are MNHEY and SMNVEV (reference sequence). Trimming shortened V by 3 bases and J by 6 bases, and 18 bases separated the two germline ends. CDR3 size: 16 residues. The CDR3 coding sequence is TGTGCCAGCAGTTTGTCCGGGGGGGTGGTCGGTCAGCCCCAGCATTTT. Translation gives CASSLSGGVVGQPQHF.

The rearrangement links TRBV5-6 to TRBJ1-4; D is ambiguous. The germline V gene encodes CDR1 SGHDT and CDR2 YYEEEE. The CDR3 sequence is 10 residues long. Trimming cost V 10 bases and J 7 bases, with 8 bases left between them. The CDR3 spells CAGSGEKLFF. The CDR3 nucleotides read TGTGCCGGGAGTGGTGAAAAACTGTTTTTT.

CDR3 in DNA: TGCGCCAGCAGCCTGCCGGGACAGGGGGCCAACGAGCAGTACTTC. Translating it yields CASSLPGQGANEQYF. V usage is TRBV4-1 and J usage is TRBJ2-7; TRBD1 agrees at 12 bases. V lost 4 bases and J lost 5; bases outside the gene matches: 6. Germline V gene data show CDR1 as MGHRA and CDR2 as YSYEKL. The CDR3 is made up of 15 amino acids.

CDR3 residues: CASSVLQRGGTDTQYF. As DNA, the CDR3 is TGTGCCAGCAGCGTCTTGCAGCGGGGGGGCACAGATACGCAGTATTTT. This sequence joins TRBV9 and TRBJ2-3; 9 positions agree with TRBD2. Germline CDR1 SGDLS, CDR2 YYNGEE. This CDR3 has 16 amino acids. V lost 2 bases, J lost 1 base, and 5 bases stayed unmatched.

This clone was picked up one time. The CDR3 here is CASSPSGGRNEKLFF. CDR3 coding DNA: TGTGCCAGCAGTCCATCAGGGGGCCGTAATGAAAAACTGTTTTTT. The chain combines TRBV11-2 with TRBJ1-4, with TRBD1 matching over 8 bases. The J segment lost 4 bases and the V segment lost 6 bases, leaving 7 bases of the junction unmatched. The CDR3 sequence is 15 residues long. Germline CDR1 is SGHAT and CDR2 is FQNNGV.

The gene calls are TRBV9 and TRBJ1-1, with D maybe TRBD1 (5 bases). CDR3 length equals 14 residues. CDR1 is SGDLS and CDR2 is YYNGEE in the germline V gene. V was pared by 4 bases and J by 4 bases, with 14 bases between. The CDR3 loop reads CASSPRQRITEAFF. In nucleotides, the CDR3 is TGTGCCAGCAGCCCCCGACAGCGGATCACTGAAGCTTTCTTT.

J is TRBJ2-7 and V is TRBV4-1; D not certain. Germline values: CDR1 MGHRA, CDR2 YSYEKL. CDR3 length: 15 residues. V gave up 3 bases and J gave up 4 bases, with 16 bases separating them. The CDR3 coding sequence is TGCGCCAGCAGCCACCCCCCTGTCGGCGGATACGAGCAGTACTTC. Amino acids: CASSHPPVGGYEQYF.

This clone came up once. The chain carries TRBV2 and TRBJ2-3; TRBD2 is a possible D gene (5 bases). The ends were cut back, 3 bases at V and 3 bases at J, with 19 bases in the middle. The CDR3 totals 17 residues. Per the germline V gene, CDR1 is SNHLY and CDR2 is FYNNEI. CDR3 in DNA: TGTGCCAGCAGTGATTCTATGGGAGTAACGGAAACAGATACGCAGTATTTT. As protein: CASSDSMGVTETDTQYF. The full variable domain, rest sourced from reference TRBV2 and TRBJ2-3, is EPEVTQTPSHQVTQMGQEVILRCVPISNHLYFYWYRQILGQKVEFLVSFYNNEISEKSEIFDDQFSVERPDGSNFTLKIRSTKLEDSAMYFCASSDSMGVTETDTQYFGPGTRLTVL.